The next 25 T cell receptor beta chains were all read from a single sample in a study of molecular identifiers for immune sequencing clone quantification. TCRdb re-derived calls from the PCR reads in MiXCR, one entry per CDR3 protein. The sample consists of around 480,000 distinct CDR3 sequences, about 25% of them appearing once. The sample was naive CD8+ T cells from blood, with Jurkat cell RNA spiked in. The subset was: FACS-sorted CD8+CD4-CCR7+CD45RA+ naive T cells. Receptors originate from a human donor in good health. Some libraries in this study had Jurkat cell RNA spiked in.

This clonotype has just a few counts. This chain uses TRBV6-2 or TRBV6-3 with TRBJ2-3; 9 bases fit TRBD2. The trim removed 6 bases at V and 0 bases at J, leaving 10 bases unmatched. Germline values: CDR1 MNHEY, CDR2 SVGEGT. CDR3 size: 17 residues. The chain's CDR3 is CASSRYLAGASTDTQYF. CDR3 nucleotides: TGTGCCAGCAGCCGTTATTTAGCGGGGGCTAGCACAGATACGCAGTATTTT.

Only a few counts were recorded for this clonotype. The chain uses TRBV6-2 or TRBV6-3 and TRBJ1-5, with D uncertain. This CDR3 spans 13 amino acids. Trimming removed 7 bases at V and 1 base at J, with 8 bases between. Per the germline V gene, CDR1 is MNHEY and CDR2 is SVGEGT. The CDR3 bases are TGTGCCAGCACGTGGTTAAGCAATCAGCCCCAGCATTTT. As protein: CASTWLSNQPQHF.

This sequence joins TRBV2 and TRBJ2-3, with D perhaps given as TRBD1 or TRBD2 (5 bases each). The CDR3 spans 14 residues. Germline CDR1 and CDR2: SNHLY and FYNNEI. Trimming shortened V by 3 bases and J by 2 bases, and 9 bases separated the two germline ends. CDR3 protein: CASSDQGPTDTQYF. CDR3 sequence (DNA): TGTGCCAGCAGTGACCAGGGACCCACAGATACGCAGTATTTT.

Ten or more counts support this clonotype. V is TRBV7-8 and J is TRBJ1-2; the D gene is possibly TRBD1 (6 bases). Germline assignment: CDR1 SGHVS and CDR2 FQNEAQ. This CDR3 has 15 residues. Trimming pared 1 base from V and 0 bases from J, leaving 9 bases between. The CDR3 loop is CASSLEDRTNYGYTF. The CDR3 nucleotides are TGTGCCAGCAGCTTAGAGGACAGAACTAACTATGGCTACACCTTC.

The chain couples TRBV4-3 to TRBJ2-3, with D tentatively TRBD2 (6 bases). Deletions cut 1 base from V and 2 bases from J, with 13 bases between. This CDR3 has 16 amino acids. CDR1 LGHNA and CDR2 YSLEER come from the germline V gene. In DNA, the CDR3 is TGCGCCAGCAGCCAAGGCGTGCCGGGAGCCACAGATACGCAGTATTTT. This sequence encodes CASSQGVPGATDTQYF.

Note on this clonotype: The junction departs from the called germline gene at one end, perhaps through a read error. V is TRBV27 and J is TRBJ2-7; no clear D. The length of the CDR3 is 12 residues. Germline values: CDR1 MNHEY, CDR2 SMNVEV (reference sequence). CDR3 DNA sequence: TGTGCCGGCAGTACAAGCTCCTACGAGCAGTACTTC. It encodes CAGSTSSYEQYF.

This chain uses TRBV28 with TRBJ1-1; 8 bases fit TRBD1. Germline V gene sequence: CDR1 MDHEN, CDR2 SYDVKM. V shed 6 bases, J shed 3 bases, and the junction held 6 bases outside the gene matches. This CDR3 has 14 amino acids. The CDR3 is CASRWTGIYTEAFF. In DNA, the CDR3 is TGTGCCAGCAGATGGACAGGGATTTACACTGAAGCTTTCTTT. Supplemented by reference TRBV28 and TRBJ1-1, the full variable domain reads DVKVTQSSRYLVKRTGEKVFLECVQDMDHENMFWYRQDPGLGLRLIYFSYDVKMKEKGDIPEGYSVSREKKERFSLILESASTNQTSMYLCASRWTGIYTEAFFGQGTRLTVV.

This clonotype appeared many times. The V gene is TRBV9, the J gene TRBJ1-1, with a tentative D call TRBD1 (5 bases). The CDR3 runs 15 residues. The V end was cut by 2 bases, the J end by 0 bases, with 11 bases between. Germline V lookup: CDR1 SGDLS, CDR2 YYNGEE. DNA of the CDR3: TGTGCCAGCAGCGTCTGGGACTCGATGAACACTGAAGCTTTCTTT. Its translation is CASSVWDSMNTEAFF.

V usage is TRBV27 and J usage is TRBJ2-1; 7 nucleotides match TRBD1. Germline V gene lookup returns CDR1 MNHEY and CDR2 SMNVEV (reference sequence). Trimming removed 11 bases from V and 4 bases from J; junction bases left unmatched: 14. The CDR3 totals 15 residues. The CDR3 DNA reads as TGTGCCGTCTCCCGGGACAGCGACCTTTACAATGAGCAGTTCTTC. It translates to CAVSRDSDLYNEQFF.

This clonotype was detected a few times. V usage is TRBV7-6 and J usage is TRBJ2-7; 11 bases match TRBD2. This CDR3 is 18 amino acids long. V dropped 3 bases and J dropped 3; count of bases not matched to a gene: 13. Per germline, CDR1 SGHVS and CDR2 FNYEAQ. The CDR3 bases are TGTGCCAGCAGCTTTCCTTTAGCGGGAGGGTCCGACGACTACGAGCAGTACTTC. This translates into CASSFPLAGGSDDYEQYF.

The genes are TRBV19 and TRBJ2-2, with no clear D. Trimming left V 7 bases short and J 6 bases short, with 24 bases between. From germline, CDR1 is LNHDA and CDR2 SQIVND (reference sequence). The CDR3 length is 17 residues. CDR3 region: CASTQKEIRKSAGELFF. CDR3 bases: TGTGCCAGTACCCAAAAAGAAATTCGGAAGAGCGCCGGGGAGCTGTTTTTT.

With regard to this clonotype: A much larger clone differs from this one at a single base, so this may be a read error. The J gene is TRBJ2-7, the V gene TRBV7-9; 7 nucleotides align to TRBD2. The germline gives CDR1 SEHNR, CDR2 FQNEAQ (reference sequence). CDR3 length equals 12 residues. In DNA, the CDR3 is TGTGCCGGCAGCGATCTAGCGGCCGAGCAGTACTTC. As protein: CAGSDLAAEQYF.

This chain connects TRBV7-9 to TRBJ1-2; 7 nucleotides align to TRBD1. The CDR3 is 16 residues long. J was trimmed by 4 bases and V by 4 bases; bases with no gene match: 12. Germline V gene sequence: CDR1 SEHNR, CDR2 FQNEAQ (reference sequence). The CDR3: CASSSTPGQNVYGYTF. In nucleotides, the CDR3 is TGTGCCAGCAGCTCAACCCCGGGACAGAACGTCTATGGCTACACCTTC.

The V gene is TRBV6-1, the J gene TRBJ2-2, with unresolved D. Looked up from germline, CDR1 is MNHNS and CDR2 is SASEGT. The CDR3 consists of 15 residues. Trimming left V 4 bases short and J 5 bases short, with 14 bases between. The CDR3 DNA is TGTGCCAGCAGTGGTCTGGGGTTAGGGACCGGGGAGCTGTTTTTT. Translation gives CASSGLGLGTGELFF.

This clonotype was seen a few times. V is TRBV9 and J is TRBJ1-5; D perhaps matches TRBD1 (6 bases). V was shortened by 3 bases and J by 3 bases, with 10 bases between the two germline ends. Per the germline V gene, CDR1 is SGDLS and CDR2 is YYNGEE. The CDR3 extends over 14 amino acids. The CDR3 region is CASSAGQTNQPQHF. DNA for the CDR3: TGTGCCAGCAGCGCAGGACAGACCAATCAGCCCCAGCATTTT.

The CDR3 protein is CASSLSSGTGGYTYNSPLHF. The CDR3 nucleotides are TGTGCCAGCAGCTTATCGTCCGGGACAGGGGGCTACACCTATAATTCACCCCTCCACTTT. The V gene is TRBV5-5, the J gene TRBJ1-6, with 12 bases that match TRBD1. Germline assignment: CDR1 SGHKS and CDR2 YYEKEE (reference sequence). V shed 2 bases, J shed 2 bases, and the junction held 11 bases outside the gene matches. The CDR3 covers 20 residues.

In this sample, this clonotype turned up a few times. The chain links TRBV28 to TRBJ2-3, with 10 positions matching TRBD2. With V trimmed by 3 bases and J by 4 bases, 7 bases remained unmatched. Germline V gene lookup returns CDR1 MDHEN and CDR2 SYDVKM. This CDR3 is 16 amino acids long. DNA for the CDR3: TGTGCCAGCAGTTTTCCTAGCGGGAGAGGCCCAGATACGCAGTATTTT. Translating it yields CASSFPSGRGPDTQYF.

This clonotype showed up just once. A junction end diverges from the germline sequence, so it may reflect a read error. V is TRBV27 and J is TRBJ2-7, with 7 nucleotides matching TRBD1. Germline CDR1 reads MNHEY; CDR2 reads SMNVEV (reference sequence). The CDR3 loop spans 15 amino acids. This chain's CDR3 is CASSLGVGQADEKYF. CDR3 nucleotides: TGTGCCAGCAGTTTAGGGGTAGGACAGGCGGACGAGAAGTACTTC.

The V and J genes are TRBV19 and TRBJ2-7, with 9 bases fitting TRBD2. This CDR3 is 14 amino acids long. From germline, CDR1 is LNHDA and CDR2 SQIVND (reference sequence). The V segment lost 6 bases and the J segment 4 bases; nucleotides outside the gene matches: 7. The CDR3 is CASRAASGNYEQYF. The CDR3 nucleotides are TGTGCCAGTAGGGCGGCTAGCGGGAATTACGAGCAGTACTTC. Combining the CDR3 with reference TRBV19 and TRBJ2-7 gives the whole variable domain DGGITQSPKYLFRKEGQNVTLSCEQNLNHDAMYWYRQDPGQGLRLIYYSQIVNDFQKGDIAEGYSVSREKKESFPLTVTSAQKNPTAFYLCASRAASGNYEQYFGPGTRLTVT.

The V call is TRBV15, the J call TRBJ2-3; D might be TRBD2 (6 bases). The CDR3 has 17 amino acids. The germline V gene has CDR1 LNHNV and CDR2 YYDKDF (reference sequence). Trimming shortened V by 1 base and J by 0 bases, and 14 bases separated the two germline ends. The CDR3 region is CATSRGGWRGSTDTQYF. The CDR3 DNA reads as TGTGCCACCAGCAGAGGAGGGTGGAGGGGCAGCACAGATACGCAGTATTTT.

About this clonotype itself: Germline and junction disagree at one end, which may indicate a read error. The chain joins TRBV7-4 to TRBJ1-5; D remains unclear. The CDR3 extends over 13 amino acids. Germline V lookup: CDR1 SGHVT, CDR2 SQSDAQ. DNA for the CDR3: TGTGCCGGCAGCTTGGGATTTCGGCAGCCCCAGCATTTT. It is translated as CAGSLGFRQPQHF. Full variable domain (rest looked up from reference TRBV7-4 and TRBJ1-5): GAGVSQSPRYKVAKRGRDVALRCDSISGHVTLYWYRQTLGQGSEVLTYSQSDAQRDKSGRPSGRFSAERPERSVSTLKIQRTEQGDSAVYLCAGSLGFRQPQHFGDGTRLSIL.

This clonotype has at least ten counts. The chain couples TRBV30 to TRBJ1-1; D ambiguous. This CDR3 is 12 amino acids long. The ends were cut back, 1 base at V and 2 bases at J, with 5 bases in the middle. The germline CDR1 and CDR2 sequences are GTSNPN and SVGIG (reference sequence). Here the CDR3 DNA reads TGTGCCTGGAGTGGGGATAACACTGAAGCTTTCTTT. Translating gives CAWSGDNTEAFF. Supplemented by reference TRBV30 and TRBJ1-1, the full variable domain reads SQTIHQWPATLVQPVGSPLSLECTVEGTSNPNLYWYRQAAGRGLQLLFYSVGIGQISSEVPQNLSASRPQDRQFILSSKKLLLSDSGFYLCAWSGDNTEAFFGQGTRLTVV.

The chain has TRBV11-3 and TRBJ2-1; TRBD2 matches at 8 bases. V lost 2 bases to trimming and J lost 0 bases; unmatched junction nucleotides: 3. Germline values: CDR1 SGHNT, CDR2 YENEEA. The CDR3 runs 16 residues. CDR3 DNA: TGTGCCAGCAGCTTAAGCGGGGGCGCCTCCTACAATGAGCAGTTCTTC. Protein sequence: CASSLSGGASYNEQFF.

This clonotype was detected many times. The rearrangement joins TRBV5-1 to TRBJ2-7; 8 bases match TRBD1. Germline V gene sequence: CDR1 SGHRS, CDR2 YFSETQ. J lost 6 bases, V lost 2 bases, and 4 bases had no gene match. This CDR3 is 13 amino acids long. Written as DNA, the CDR3 is TGCGCCAGCAGCTTCGGGACAGGAGCCGAGCAGTACTTC. As protein: CASSFGTGAEQYF.

This clonotype showed up just a few times. This sequence joins TRBV4-3 and TRBJ1-6, with TRBD1 identical over 8 bases. The CDR3 runs 16 residues. The V segment lost 6 bases and the J segment 9 bases; nucleotides outside the gene matches: 13. In germline, CDR1 is LGHNA, CDR2 YSLEER. The CDR3 reads CASSSDRGSVRSPLHF. The CDR3 nucleotides are TGCGCCAGCAGTAGTGACAGGGGAAGCGTACGTTCACCCCTCCACTTT.